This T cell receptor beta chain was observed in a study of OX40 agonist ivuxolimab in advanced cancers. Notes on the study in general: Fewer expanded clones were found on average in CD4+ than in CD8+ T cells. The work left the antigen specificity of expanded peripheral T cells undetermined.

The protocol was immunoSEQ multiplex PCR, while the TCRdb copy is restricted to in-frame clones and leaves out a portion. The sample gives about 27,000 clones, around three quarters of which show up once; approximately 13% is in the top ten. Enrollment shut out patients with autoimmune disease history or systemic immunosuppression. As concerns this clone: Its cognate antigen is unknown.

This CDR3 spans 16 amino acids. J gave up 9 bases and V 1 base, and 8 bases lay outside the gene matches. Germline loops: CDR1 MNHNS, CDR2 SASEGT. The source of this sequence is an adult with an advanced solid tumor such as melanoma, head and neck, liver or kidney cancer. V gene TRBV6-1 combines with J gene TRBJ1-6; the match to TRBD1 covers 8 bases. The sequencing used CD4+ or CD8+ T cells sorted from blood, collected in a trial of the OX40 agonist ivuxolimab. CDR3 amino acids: CASSEDTGGMGSPLHF. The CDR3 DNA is TGTGCCAGCAGTGAAGACACAGGGGGAATGGGTTCACCCCTCCACTTT.